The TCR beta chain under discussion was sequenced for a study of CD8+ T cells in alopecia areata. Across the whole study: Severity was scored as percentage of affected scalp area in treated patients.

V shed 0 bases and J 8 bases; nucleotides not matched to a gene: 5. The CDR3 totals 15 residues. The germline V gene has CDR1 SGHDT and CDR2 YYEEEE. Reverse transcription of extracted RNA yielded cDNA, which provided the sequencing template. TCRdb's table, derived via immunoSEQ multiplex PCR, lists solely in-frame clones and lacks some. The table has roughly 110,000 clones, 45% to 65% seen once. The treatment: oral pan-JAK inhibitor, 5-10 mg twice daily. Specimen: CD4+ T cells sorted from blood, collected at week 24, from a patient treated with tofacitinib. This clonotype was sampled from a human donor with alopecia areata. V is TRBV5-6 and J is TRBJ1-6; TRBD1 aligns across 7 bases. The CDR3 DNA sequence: TGTGCCAGCAGCTTGGGAGGGGGCCGAGATTCACCCCTCCACTTT. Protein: CASSLGGGRDSPLHF.